Listed here is a single T cell receptor beta chain. The germline gives CDR1 SNHLY, CDR2 FYNNEI. The CDR3 is made up of 13 amino acids. The V end was cut by 6 bases, the J end by 2 bases, with 11 bases between. Primers used for first-strand cDNA, a TRAV- and TRBV-specific set, covered both alpha and beta chains. TCRs were put through around 20 PCR cycles of amplification with Phusion. A constant-region primer and the V-primer adapter served as the primer pair. TCRdb reprocessed the reads with MiXCR, giving one entry per CDR3 protein. The repertoire holds some 11,000 distinct CDR3 sequences, with about 47% as singletons. The record originates from a study of low-dose radiotherapy and immunotherapy resistance in tumors. Enrollment required an advanced solid tumor negative for tumor-infiltrating lymphocytes.

The receptor was derived from a human donor with advanced metastatic prostate, ovarian, gallbladder or colorectal cancer (not recorded which). This table probably holds off-target reads from a library built for another chain. This rearrangement joins TRBV2 to TRBJ2-7; D unclear. CDR3 amino acids: CASRAMGTYEQYF. CDR3 nucleotides: TGTGCCAGCAGGGCGATGGGAACCTACGAGCAGTACTTC.